This T cell receptor beta chain was captured by sequencing in a study of graft-versus-host responses after intestinal transplantation. With respect to this clone: The antigen is undetermined.

The table came from immunoSEQ multiplex PCR; TCRdb's copy has only in-frame clones and leaves some out. The profile covers more than 90,000 clones, with roughly 91% appearing a single time and approximately 0.5% taken by the ten largest. Study-level results: Graft-donor T cell macrochimerism in patients accompanied high graft-versus-host to host-versus-graft clonal ratios in allografts. GvH clones surfaced in recipient marrow, some emerging earlier in ileum or blood.

This sequence was found in a human donor who received an intestinal transplant. Source: unstimulated CD8+ T cells sorted from spleen or lymph node cells, taken before intestinal transplant.

The CDR3 DNA reads TGTGCCAGCAGCCAACGGACTAGTACCATAAACGAGCAGTACTTC. Encoded protein: CASSQRTSTINEQYF. The V call is TRBV14, the J call TRBJ2-7; TRBD2 matches at 7 bases. Looked up from germline, CDR1 is SGHDN and CDR2 is FVKESK. The V and J ends lost 2 bases and 5 bases, in that order; junction bases with no gene match: 9. The length of the CDR3 is 15 residues.